A selection of T cell receptor beta chains follows, all from one sample in a study of Graves' ophthalmopathy and Graves' hyperthyroidism. Via MiXCR, TCRdb re-called the multiplex PCR reads, giving one row per CDR3 protein. Of about 230,000 distinct CDR3 sequences in the sample, around 50% were seen once. What was sequenced was peripheral blood. The receptors shown here come from an adult man with Graves' ophthalmopathy. CDR3s include the opening cysteine and the closing phenylalanine or tryptophan. D genes are given only for firm matches. For some rows the clone size is stated as once, few or many, or as a class when expanded; others skip it.

v_call	d_call	clone_size	j_call	cdr3_aa	cdr3_nt
TRBV11-2	NA	few	TRBJ2-5	CASSWDQGEETQYF	TGTGCCAGCAGCTGGGACCAAGGCGAGGAGACCCAGTACTTC
TRBV6-6	NA	NA	TRBJ2-5	CASSLLELAREETQYF	TGTGCCAGCAGTTTATTGGAACTGGCCAGAGAAGAGACCCAGTACTTC
TRBV19	NA	few	TRBJ1-5	CASSIREQPQHF	TGTGCCAGTAGTATCCGAGAGCAGCCCCAGCATTTT
TRBV2	NA	NA	TRBJ1-4	CASSSTTTNEKLFF	TGTGCCAGCAGTTCGACCACAACTAATGAAAAACTGTTTTTT
TRBV7-8	NA	few	TRBJ1-2	CASSSHRANYGYTF	TGTGCCAGCAGCTCACACAGGGCTAACTATGGCTACACCTTC
TRBV9	NA	NA	TRBJ1-6	CASSATGQSSPLHF	TGTGCCAGCAGCGCGACAGGACAGAGTTCACCCCTCCACTTT
TRBV12-3/TRBV12-4	NA	NA	TRBJ2-7	CASSQRLVGAYEQYF	TGTGCCAGCAGCCAAAGGTTGGTAGGGGCCTACGAGCAGTACTTC
TRBV7-9	NA	once	TRBJ2-2	CASSPTVRVGELFF	TGTGCCAGCAGCCCGACAGTGAGGGTCGGGGAGCTGTTTTTT
TRBV9	TRBD1	NA	TRBJ1-2	CASSPGSGGDYGYTF	TGCGCCAGCAGCCCCGGCTCAGGGGGCGACTATGGCTACACCTTC
TRBV20-1	NA	NA	TRBJ2-2	CSAAIGGITGELFF	TGCAGTGCTGCTATCGGAGGGATCACCGGGGAGCTGTTTTTT
TRBV29-1	NA	NA	TRBJ2-7	CSAGSQSSYEQYF	TGCAGCGCTGGGAGTCAAAGCTCCTACGAGCAGTACTTC
TRBV7-2	NA	few	TRBJ2-5	CASSPVEETQYF	TGTGCCAGCAGCCCGGTGGAAGAGACCCAGTACTTC
TRBV25-1	NA	NA	TRBJ2-6	CASSPGVSGANVLTF	TGTGCCAGCAGTCCCGGGGTCTCTGGGGCCAACGTCCTGACTTTC
TRBV10-3	NA	many	TRBJ1-1	CAISESKANTEAFF	TGTGCCATCAGTGAGTCTAAGGCGAACACTGAAGCTTTCTTT
TRBV12-3/TRBV12-4	NA	few	TRBJ1-4	CASSVLPGVEKLFF	TGTGCCAGCAGTGTCCTCCCAGGGGTTGAAAAACTGTTTTTT
TRBV7-9	TRBD1	NA	TRBJ2-7	CAGSLTDRAGSYEQYF	TGTGCCGGCAGCTTAACGGACAGGGCTGGCTCCTACGAGCAGTACTTC
TRBV6-6	TRBD2	few	TRBJ2-7	CASSYARGDEQYF	TGTGCCAGCAGTTACGCCCGGGGGGACGAGCAGTACTTC
TRBV10-3	NA	NA	TRBJ2-7	CATAGPAGPYEQYF	TGTGCCACCGCCGGACCAGCAGGTCCCTACGAGCAGTACTTC
TRBV28	TRBD2	NA	TRBJ2-2	CASRSAGLAGGSNTGELFF	TGTGCCAGCAGATCTGCGGGACTAGCGGGGGGTTCGAACACCGGGGAGCTGTTTTTT
TRBV19	TRBD1	NA	TRBJ1-5	CASSMGQGLNQPQHF	TGTGCCAGTAGTATGGGACAGGGGCTTAATCAGCCCCAGCATTTT